This T cell receptor beta chain was sequenced during a study of blood T cell repertoires in COVID-19. Background on the study: Samples of COVID-19 (acute and convalescent) were obtained from the United States, Italy and Spain. Sources were T cells, B-cell-depleted T cells, or PBMCs; the material itself was cDNA or gDNA.

Seattle patient enrollment occurred during active infection, with longitudinal follow-up thereafter. This clone was detected once. Germline lookup yields CDR1 LGHNA and CDR2 YNFKEQ. This CDR3 has 14 residues. Trimming took 0 bases from V and 10 from J, leaving 12 bases between them. Per the original methods: Amplifying reference gene primers gave estimates of nucleated cell counts. The repertoire was sequenced with immunoSEQ multiplex PCR; TCRdb's copy has only in-frame clones and lacks some. The V and J calls and clone size come from that table; D and trimming were worked out from the DNA. The sample contains about 280,000 clones, approximately 89% of which appear only once.

The chain combines TRBV4-2 with TRBJ1-4, with D uncertain. The receptor comes from a young woman with COVID-19, enrolled during active disease. Sequences were obtained from peripheral blood. The CDR3 reads CASSQDLTVGKLFF. The CDR3 DNA sequence: TGTGCCAGCAGCCAAGATCTCACAGTTGGAAAACTGTTTTTT.